A single sample is the source of the 10 T cell receptor beta chains below, sequenced in a study of response to subunit inactivated influenza vaccine. Each CDR3 protein gets one entry after TCRdb re-called the RT-PCR reads with MiXCR. The sample lists about 520,000 distinct CDR3 sequences; 6.5% to 8% were seen once. The sequences come from PBMCs from blood, collected roughly 24 months after vaccination. The receptor set was obtained from a man between 50 and 70 years old who received an inactivated influenza vaccine.

This clonotype came up many times. V gene TRBV12-3 or TRBV12-4 combines with J gene TRBJ2-3; D is ambiguous. The CDR3 is made up of 15 amino acids. Trimming shortened V by 6 bases and J by 0 bases, and 13 bases separated the two germline ends. CDR3 loop: CASSPTYPSTDTQYF. The CDR3 region has the DNA TGTGCCAGCAGCCCGACATACCCAAGCACAGATACGCAGTATTTT.

This clonotype has a handful of counts. The chain combines TRBV6-5 with TRBJ2-7; 9 nucleotides align to TRBD2. With 2 bases clipped from V and 2 bases from J, the junction kept 4 bases outside the gene matches. Germline CDR1 and CDR2: MNHEY and SVGAGI. The CDR3 spans 15 residues. The CDR3 reads CASSYHPSGAYEQYF. CDR3 DNA: TGTGCCAGCAGTTACCATCCTAGCGGGGCCTACGAGCAGTACTTC.

This clonotype has just a few counts. This sequence joins TRBV6-1 and TRBJ2-1; 8 bases map to TRBD2. There are 19 residues in the CDR3. The germline V gene has CDR1 MNHNS and CDR2 SASEGT. V was clipped by 8 bases and J by 0 bases; unmatched bases: 18. CDR3: CASGTSGGGVLSSYNEQFF. CDR3 in DNA: TGTGCCAGCGGAACTTCCGGGGGGGGAGTCCTCAGCTCCTACAATGAGCAGTTCTTC.

This clonotype has a count of ten or more. The rearrangement links TRBV15 to TRBJ2-7; maybe TRBD1 (5 bases). The length of the CDR3 is 14 residues. The germline V gene encodes CDR1 LNHNV and CDR2 YYDKDF (reference sequence). V lost 3 bases, J lost 3 bases, and 12 bases lay in between. The CDR3 loop reads CATSSVRQNYEQYF. Here the CDR3 DNA reads TGTGCCACCAGCAGCGTAAGACAGAACTACGAGCAGTACTTC.

This clonotype occurred many times. The chain is built from TRBV9 and TRBJ2-7; 8 bases map to TRBD2. V shed 0 bases and J 2 bases; nucleotides not matched to a gene: 19. There are 20 residues in the CDR3. CDR1 is SGDLS, CDR2 YYNGEE, per germline. This chain's CDR3 is CASSVVFGIMWRGVTYEQYF. CDR3 nucleotide sequence: TGTGCCAGCAGCGTAGTATTTGGAATAATGTGGCGGGGGGTCACCTACGAGCAGTACTTC.

This clonotype turned up a few times. This chain links TRBV10-3 with TRBJ2-1; possibly TRBD2 for D (7 bases). In germline, CDR1 is ENHRY, CDR2 SYGVKD. The V and J ends lost 3 bases and 12 bases respectively, with 15 bases between them. The CDR3 spans 13 residues. CDR3 residues: CAISESAGAMQFF. The DNA of the CDR3 is TGTGCCATCAGTGAATCTGCGGGGGCCATGCAGTTCTTC.

This clonotype came up a few times. The CDR3 spells CAWSRVGGAERAFF. The CDR3 bases are TGTGCCTGGTCGAGGGTAGGGGGCGCGGAGCGCGCTTTCTTT. The chain employs TRBV30 and TRBJ1-1, with 7 positions matching TRBD1. V gave up 5 bases and J gave up 11 bases; unmatched junction bases: 17. The length of the CDR3 is 14 residues. CDR1 and CDR2 (germline): GTSNPN, SVGIG (reference sequence).

V is TRBV27 and J is TRBJ1-5, with D perhaps matching TRBD1 (5 bases). The CDR3 runs 18 residues. The germline V and J ends were trimmed by 4 bases and 0 bases, with 19 bases remaining between them. Germline CDR1 and CDR2: MNHEY and SMNVEV (reference sequence). Here the CDR3 reads CASSSLGDSSYSNQPQHF. Written as DNA, the CDR3 is TGTGCCAGCAGTTCTTTGGGAGACAGCAGTTATAGCAATCAGCCCCAGCATTTT.

The CDR3 sequence: CASSLGSTAHNEQFF. DNA for the CDR3: TGTGCCAGCAGCTTAGGTTCGACAGCGCACAATGAGCAGTTCTTC. The chain is built from TRBV7-9 and TRBJ2-1, with D possibly TRBD1 on 5 matching bases. The CDR3 runs to 15 residues. Between the trimmed V and J ends, which lost 1 base and 5 bases, there was a span of 12 bases. Germline loops: CDR1 SEHNR, CDR2 FQNEAQ (reference sequence).

The chain carries TRBV10-1 and TRBJ2-7; D is undetermined. Germline CDR1 and CDR2: WNHNN and SYGVQD (reference sequence). Trimming took off 0 bases at V and 6 bases at J, with 12 bases between the two ends. The CDR3 is 14 residues long. The CDR3 region is CASSESGTQREQYF. The CDR3 nucleotides read TGCGCCAGCAGTGAGTCGGGTACCCAACGCGAGCAGTACTTC.